These T cell receptor beta chains were read from a single sample in a study of T cells in Graves' hyperthyroidism and ophthalmopathy. TCRdb re-called the multiplex PCR reads through MiXCR, storing one row per CDR3 protein. This sample has almost 250,000 distinct CDR3 sequences, with approximately 23% found just once. The material sequenced was blood. The receptors were sampled from a woman between 40 and 55 years old with Graves' ophthalmopathy. Each CDR3 is given without its conserved first and last residue.

v_call cdr3_length cdr3_aa
TRBV7-8 12 ASSSLRGDYGYT
TRBV19 12 ASRSGQPNQPQH
TRBV5-1 14 ASSLYGTGTHDDQY
TRBV2 9 ASSLTDEQY
TRBV5-1 14 ASSLEDSHITYEQY
TRBV20-1 11 SAGDRRTGELF
TRBV29-1 12 SVVPGLKNTEAF
TRBV5-1 11 ASSSGARTEAF
TRBV5-1 12 ASSPWGENTEAF
TRBV12-3/TRBV12-4 10 ASAGFQETQY
TRBV6-1 11 ASSATRWETQY
TRBV2 12 ASSEGDSLDIQY
TRBV19 12 ASSLNPASDEQY
TRBV4-1 12 ASSLTDFNQPQH
TRBV4-1 13 ASSQRLAGRETQY
TRBV2 11 AGSKTNTGELF
TRBV6-1 13 ASRVTGDSNQPQH
TRBV7-2 11 ASSFKGTYEQY
TRBV20-1 14 SATPPPGPITGELF
TRBV12-5 14 ASGMAGTGYTGELF
TRBV6-5 14 ASSYSALAGEETQY
TRBV4-2 13 ASSQEANTGIVQY
TRBV12-3/TRBV12-4 12 ASSGRESAETQY
TRBV28 12 ASSLTGAKNIQY
TRBV12-3/TRBV12-4 12 ASSLVSESYEQY